The 20 T cell receptor beta chains below were found in one sample sequenced in a study of cytomegalovirus exposure and HLA in healthy donors. 13 Jbeta primers and 60 Vbeta primers were used for the PCR. Some clones are missing from TCRdb's copy, which holds only in-frame ones; the method was immunoSEQ multiplex PCR. The sample has 150,000 to 200,000 clones, 60% to 80% seen once. Source material: PBMCs. The receptors were gathered from a man in his fifties in good health and CMV-seropositive.

The rearrangement links TRBV9 to TRBJ2-7; D remains unclear. V gave up 0 bases and J gave up 6 bases, with 7 bases separating them. Germline CDR1 reads SGDLS; CDR2 reads YYNGEE. This CDR3 spans 12 amino acids. The chain's CDR3 is CASSVDGSEQYF. CDR3 coding DNA: TGTGCCAGCAGCGTAGACGGGTCCGAGCAGTACTTC.

The chain carries TRBV4-3 and TRBJ1-4; D is possibly TRBD1 (5 bases). In germline, CDR1 is LGHNA, CDR2 YSLEER. The CDR3 has 15 amino acids. Trimming left V 1 base short and J 7 bases short, with 13 bases between. The CDR3 region is CASSQGEGMREKLFF. DNA of the CDR3: TGCGCCAGCAGCCAAGGGGAGGGGATGCGTGAAAAACTGTTTTTT.

The chain employs TRBV18 and TRBJ2-7; TRBD1 matches 8 bases. V dropped 3 bases and J dropped 5; count of bases not matched to a gene: 9. The V gene's germline CDR1 is KGHSH and CDR2 LQKENI. CDR3 length: 15 amino acids. The CDR3, as DNA: TGTGCCAGCTCACCCGGGACATCAGGGGGCCACGAGCAGTACTTC. This encodes CASSPGTSGGHEQYF.

On this clone: The identical CDR3 is also encoded by other nucleotide sequences in the sample. The genes are TRBV30 and TRBJ2-7; a weak D match, TRBD2 (5 bases). Germline V lookup: CDR1 GTSNPN, CDR2 SVGIG (reference sequence). The CDR3 is 13 residues long. V was clipped by 4 bases and J by 5 bases, with 15 bases between them. DNA of the CDR3: TGTGCCTGGACCCGGAGGAAGGGTAACGAGCAGTACTTC. Translation: CAWTRRKGNEQYF.

The chain couples TRBV30 to TRBJ2-5; TRBD2 might be the D (6 bases). The DNA end favors TRBJ2-7, so the J call may be wrong. CDR1 and CDR2 from the germline V gene are GTSNPN and SVGIG (reference sequence). This CDR3 is built from 14 residues. CDR3 DNA sequence: TGTGCCTGGAGTCGGGACTGGATCTCCTACGAGCAGTACTTC. Amino acids: CAWSRDWISYEQYF.

This clone was seen more than once but under ten times. Other DNA sequences in the same sample also yield this CDR3. V and J are TRBV7-9 and TRBJ1-1; no clear D gene. V lost 5 bases and J lost 0, with 7 bases in between. The CDR3 extends over 13 amino acids. The germline V gene has CDR1 SEHNR and CDR2 FQNEAQ (reference sequence). The CDR3 loop reads CASSPHMNTEAFF. The CDR3 nucleotides are TGTGCCAGCAGCCCTCACATGAACACTGAAGCTTTCTTT.

This sequence joins TRBV2 and TRBJ2-1; 11 nucleotides align to TRBD2. The CDR3 contains 13 residues. The germline CDR1 and CDR2 sequences are SNHLY and FYNNEI. The ends lost 10 bases at V and 7 bases at J; junction bases unmatched: 6. CDR3 sequence (DNA): TGTGCCACCCTAGCGGGGGGTGGGAATGAGCAGTTCTTC. Translating gives CATLAGGGNEQFF.

This clone was picked up a small number of times. Within the sample, other DNA sequences also encode this same CDR3. This chain links TRBV5-6 with TRBJ1-1; D perhaps matches TRBD1 (5 bases). CDR3 length: 14 residues. The germline CDR1 and CDR2 sequences are SGHDT and YYEEEE. The germline V and J ends were trimmed by 2 bases and 2 bases, with 10 bases remaining between them. The CDR3 is CASSFRQGNTEAFF. Written as DNA, the CDR3 is TGTGCCAGCAGCTTTCGGCAGGGCAACACTGAAGCTTTCTTT.

This clone was seen only a few times. V usage is TRBV18 and J usage is TRBJ1-4; 8 bases are a match to TRBD1. V was clipped by 2 bases and J by 8 bases; unmatched bases: 7. The CDR3 consists of 15 residues. The V gene's germline CDR1 is KGHSH and CDR2 LQKENI. This CDR3 reads CASSPGQGGREKLFF. The CDR3 DNA reads as TGTGCCAGCTCACCAGGACAGGGCGGTCGAGAAAAACTGTTTTTT.

This clone was observed a few times. The rearrangement uses TRBV4-1 and TRBJ1-3; D not certain. Germline CDR1 reads MGHRA; CDR2 reads YSYEKL. This CDR3 contains 15 residues. Trimming cost V 3 bases and J 3 bases, with 12 bases left between them. The CDR3: CASSQRTGIGNTIYF. The CDR3 coding sequence is TGCGCCAGCAGCCAGCGCACGGGTATTGGAAACACCATATATTTT.

The V call is TRBV15, the J call TRBJ2-5, with a tentative D call TRBD2 (6 bases). V lost 0 bases and J lost 3, with 8 bases in between. The CDR3 contains 14 residues. Germline CDR1 is LNHNV and CDR2 is YYDKDF (reference sequence). The chain's CDR3 is CATSRDLAEETQYF. CDR3 DNA: TGTGCCACCAGCAGAGATTTAGCGGAAGAGACCCAGTACTTC.

The genes are TRBV28 and TRBJ1-4; possible D gene TRBD1, 5 bases. Germline CDR1 MDHEN, CDR2 SYDVKM. CDR3 size: 16 residues. V lost 4 bases to trimming and J lost 1 base, with 13 bases between them. CDR3 loop: CASSSLGGETNEKLFF. The CDR3 nucleotides are TGTGCCAGCAGTTCCCTTGGGGGGGAAACTAATGAAAAACTGTTTTTT.

This chain uses TRBV19 with TRBJ2-7; the D gene is possibly TRBD1 (5 bases). CDR1 is LNHDA, CDR2 SQIVND, per germline (reference sequence). The CDR3 runs 15 residues. V was trimmed by 6 bases and J by 5 bases, leaving 20 bases between them. The CDR3 loop is CASSHNRHPHHEQYV. CDR3 sequence (DNA): TGTGCCAGTAGCCACAACAGGCACCCTCACCACGAGCAGTACGTC.

This chain joins TRBV7-9 and TRBJ2-5, with a possible D match to TRBD1 (5 bases). This CDR3 has 14 residues. Trimming removed 0 bases at V and 4 bases at J, with 9 bases between. CDR1 is SEHNR, CDR2 FQNEAQ, per germline (reference sequence). The CDR3 spells CASSLAYQGETQYF. In DNA form, the CDR3 reads TGTGCCAGCAGCTTAGCTTATCAGGGAGAGACCCAGTACTTC.

The chain carries TRBV28 and TRBJ1-2; 8 bases match TRBD1. The trim removed 5 bases at V and 2 bases at J, leaving 4 bases unmatched. CDR3 length: 14 residues. Germline V CDR1 and CDR2: MDHEN, SYDVKM. CDR3 sequence (DNA): TGTGCCAGCAGTCCGGACAGGGAGAACTATGGCTACACCTTC. Amino acids: CASSPDRENYGYTF.

The chain has TRBV6-1 and TRBJ1-2; TRBD1 agrees at 7 bases. This CDR3 spans 14 amino acids. Losses at the gene ends were 6 bases for V and 0 bases for J; bases not matched to a gene: 4. Germline assignment: CDR1 MNHNS and CDR2 SASEGT. CDR3 residues: CASSGTATNYGYTF. The DNA for the CDR3 is TGTGCCAGCAGCGGGACAGCGACTAACTATGGCTACACCTTC.

The gene calls are TRBV28 and TRBJ1-4; no firm D call. The CDR3 consists of 14 residues. The V end was cut by 4 bases, the J end by 3 bases, with 9 bases between. The germline CDR1 and CDR2 sequences are MDHEN and SYDVKM. DNA of the CDR3: TGTGCCAGCAGTTCGGGTGCGGCTAATGAAAAACTGTTTTTT. Translating gives CASSSGAANEKLFF.

This clone was recorded once. The chain couples TRBV2 to TRBJ2-4, with TRBD1 identical over 7 bases. The CDR3 contains 15 residues. Germline assignment: CDR1 SNHLY and CDR2 FYNNEI. CDR3 protein: CAGIRQGVSKNIQYF. The CDR3 DNA sequence: TGTGCAGGAATTCGACAGGGAGTCTCGAAAAACATTCAGTACTTC.

The rearrangement links TRBV28 to TRBJ2-3, with 12 bases fitting TRBD2. The CDR3 loop spans 15 amino acids. J lost 4 bases, V lost 5 bases, and 4 bases had no gene match. The germline gives CDR1 MDHEN, CDR2 SYDVKM. As DNA, the CDR3 is TGTGCCAGCAGTGCTCTAGCGGGGGGGGCAGATACGCAGTATTTT. Its protein is CASSALAGGADTQYF.

V usage is TRBV9 and J usage is TRBJ1-2; maybe TRBD1 (5 bases). The length of the CDR3 is 14 residues. The germline CDR1 and CDR2 sequences are SGDLS and YYNGEE. V was clipped by 0 bases and J by 5 bases, with 11 bases between them. This chain's CDR3 is CASSVGFAGYGYTF. CDR3 DNA: TGTGCCAGCAGCGTAGGATTCGCAGGGTATGGCTACACCTTC.